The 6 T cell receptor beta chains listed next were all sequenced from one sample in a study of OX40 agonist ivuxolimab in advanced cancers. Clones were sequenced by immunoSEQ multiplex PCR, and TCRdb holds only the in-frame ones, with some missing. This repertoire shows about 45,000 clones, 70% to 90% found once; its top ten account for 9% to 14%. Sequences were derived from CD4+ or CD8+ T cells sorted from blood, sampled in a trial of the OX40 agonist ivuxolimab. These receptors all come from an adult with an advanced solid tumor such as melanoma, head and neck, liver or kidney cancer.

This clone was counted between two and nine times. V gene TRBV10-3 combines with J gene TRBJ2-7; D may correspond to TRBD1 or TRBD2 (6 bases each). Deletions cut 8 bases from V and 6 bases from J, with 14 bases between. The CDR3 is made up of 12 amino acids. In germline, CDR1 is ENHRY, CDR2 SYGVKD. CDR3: CAILGGSREQYF. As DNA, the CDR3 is TGTGCCATCCTAGGGGGGAGTCGCGAGCAGTACTTC.

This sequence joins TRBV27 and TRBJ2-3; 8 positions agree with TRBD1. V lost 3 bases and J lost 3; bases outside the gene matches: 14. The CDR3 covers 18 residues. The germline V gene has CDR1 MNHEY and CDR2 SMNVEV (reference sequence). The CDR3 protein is CASSFIVGEDRATDTQYF. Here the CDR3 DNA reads TGTGCCAGCAGTTTTATAGTGGGGGAGGACAGGGCGACAGATACGCAGTATTTT.

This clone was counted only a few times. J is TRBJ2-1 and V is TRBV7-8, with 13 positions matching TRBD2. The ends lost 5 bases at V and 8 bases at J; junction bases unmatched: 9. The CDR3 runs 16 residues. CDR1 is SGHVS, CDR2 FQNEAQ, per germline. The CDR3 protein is CASSPRTSGSRHEQFF. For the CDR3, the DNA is TGTGCCAGCAGCCCCCGGACTAGCGGGAGTAGGCATGAGCAGTTCTTC.

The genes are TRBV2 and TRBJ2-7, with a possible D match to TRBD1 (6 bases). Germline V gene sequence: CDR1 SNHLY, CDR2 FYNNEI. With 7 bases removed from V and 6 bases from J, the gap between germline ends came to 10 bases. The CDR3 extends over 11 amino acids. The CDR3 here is CASITGLEQYF. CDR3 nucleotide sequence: TGTGCCAGCATCACAGGGCTCGAGCAGTACTTC.

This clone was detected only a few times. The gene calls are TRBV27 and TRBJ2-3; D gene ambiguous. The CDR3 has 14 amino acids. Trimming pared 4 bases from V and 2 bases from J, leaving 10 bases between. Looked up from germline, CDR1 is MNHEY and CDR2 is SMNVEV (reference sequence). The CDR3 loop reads CASSSSTLTDTQYF. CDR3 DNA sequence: TGTGCCAGCAGTTCTTCCACCCTCACAGATACGCAGTATTTT.

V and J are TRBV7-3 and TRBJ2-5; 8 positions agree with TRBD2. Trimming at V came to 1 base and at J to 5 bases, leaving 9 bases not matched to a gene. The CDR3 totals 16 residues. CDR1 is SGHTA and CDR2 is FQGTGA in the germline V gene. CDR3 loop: CASSLIARGARETQYF. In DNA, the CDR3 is TGTGCCAGCAGCTTAATCGCGCGGGGGGCCCGGGAGACCCAGTACTTC. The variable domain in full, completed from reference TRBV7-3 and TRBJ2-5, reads GAGVSQTPSNKVTEKGKYVELRCDPISGHTALYWYRQSLGQGPEFLIYFQGTGAADDSGLPNDRFFAVRPEGSVSTLKIQRTERGDSAVYLCASSLIARGARETQYFGPGTRLLVL.